The clone carrying this T cell receptor beta chain occurred many times. Antigen: not known. Germline V gene data show CDR1 as MGHRA and CDR2 as YSYEKL. V lost 2 bases and J lost 6, with 14 bases in between. This CDR3 has 15 residues. This record comes from a study of breast tumors, draining lymph nodes, adjacent tissues. Notes on the study in general: Tumors had less TCR diversity than lymph nodes, more than nontumor tissue. Luminal-like breast cancer showed significantly higher tumor–nontumor repertoire similarity than basal-like.

Each CDR3 protein gets one entry after TCRdb re-called the multiplex PCR reads with MiXCR. The sample yields under 350,000 distinct CDR3 sequences, around 31% seen once. Axillary draining lymph nodes of breast cancer patients supplied the node samples. This receptor was identified in a female donor with breast cancer. Some clones in this sample may be carry-over from other donors' samples. The chain employs TRBV4-1 and TRBJ2-1; maybe TRBD2 (6 bases). Sequenced: axillary lymph node tissue. The CDR3 DNA reads as TGCGCCAGCAGCCAAAGGAGGGAGATTCGCAATGAGCAGTTCTTC. This sequence encodes CASSQRREIRNEQFF.